The 7 T cell receptor beta chains given below trace back to one sample, sequenced in a study of blood T cell repertoires in COVID-19. TCRdb keeps only in-frame clones here, not all; method: immunoSEQ multiplex PCR. The sample yields a few hundred thousand clones, 86% seen once. Material: peripheral blood. The source of these receptors is an older woman with COVID-19, enrolled during active disease.

CDR3 in amino acids: CASSLFRGASRGAQYF. As DNA, the CDR3 is TGTGCCAGCAGCTTATTTAGAGGGGCGAGCCGCGGGGCCCAGTACTTC. The V and J genes are TRBV7-3 and TRBJ2-5, with D possibly matching TRBD2 (6 bases). Between the trimmed V and J ends, which lost 2 bases and 9 bases, there was a span of 22 bases. This CDR3 is 16 amino acids long. Germline values: CDR1 SGHTA, CDR2 FQGTGA.

This sequence joins TRBV15 and TRBJ1-5, with D uncertain. The germline gives CDR1 LNHNV, CDR2 YYDKDF (reference sequence). Trimming pared 0 bases from V and 0 bases from J, leaving 6 bases between. The CDR3 is 15 residues long. The CDR3 region is CATSRDRGSNQPQHF. The DNA of the CDR3 is TGTGCCACCAGCAGAGACCGGGGTAGCAATCAGCCCCAGCATTTT.

The rearrangement joins TRBV19 to TRBJ1-1, with 7 bases fitting TRBD1. With V trimmed by 3 bases and J by 5 bases, 15 bases remained unmatched. CDR3 length: 17 residues. The germline V gene encodes CDR1 LNHDA and CDR2 SQIVND (reference sequence). DNA of the CDR3: TGTGCCAGTAGTATCGGCTTTCTTACGGGACAGAAGACTGAAGCTTTCTTT. Its protein product is CASSIGFLTGQKTEAFF.

The J gene is TRBJ1-1, the V gene TRBV19, with D tentatively TRBD1 (5 bases). Germline V gives CDR1 LNHDA, CDR2 SQIVND (reference sequence). V was pared by 6 bases and J by 3 bases, with 17 bases between. This CDR3 has 15 residues. The CDR3, as DNA: TGTGCCAGTAGCCGAGGCGCAGGACAATACACTGAAGCTTTCTTT. Protein: CASSRGAGQYTEAFF.

The CDR3 spells CASSLEPPAEAFF. Written as DNA, the CDR3 is TGTGCCAGCAGCCTCGAACCCCCAGCTGAAGCTTTCTTT. This chain joins TRBV7-2 and TRBJ1-1; no definite D call. The CDR3 contains 13 residues. The germline V and J ends were trimmed by 5 bases and 6 bases, with 13 bases remaining between them. Germline loops: CDR1 SGHTA, CDR2 FQGNSA.

V and J are TRBV4-3 and TRBJ1-1; possible D gene TRBD1, 6 bases. Per the germline V gene, CDR1 is LGHNA and CDR2 is YSLEER. Between the trimmed V and J ends, which lost 0 bases and 7 bases, there was a span of 15 bases. The CDR3 is 15 residues long. The CDR3 loop reads CASSQERHRAGEAFF. The CDR3, as DNA: TGCGCCAGCAGCCAAGAGAGGCACAGGGCTGGTGAAGCTTTCTTT.

The rearrangement links TRBV13 to TRBJ2-7, with 7 bases that match TRBD2. The CDR3 extends over 14 amino acids. In germline, CDR1 is PRHDT, CDR2 FYEKMQ (reference sequence). The junction had 4 bases not matched to a gene; V was cut back by 1 base and J by 4 bases. CDR3 loop: CASSLEGREYEQYF. The DNA of the CDR3 is TGTGCCAGCAGCTTAGAGGGGAGGGAATACGAGCAGTACTTC.